Listed below are T cell receptor beta chains from one sample, sequenced in a study of blood T cell repertoires in COVID-19. Sequenced by immunoSEQ multiplex PCR; TCRdb stores in-frame clones only, minus some. The sample includes 310,000 or so clones, around four fifths of them seen just once. The material sequenced was peripheral blood. The receptors were gathered from a woman in her fifties or sixties with acute or convalescent COVID-19. The CDR3 runs from the conserved cysteine through the conserved F or W. A D gene is named only where the DNA matches it firmly. Rows give clone size only sometimes, using once, few, many, or a class for an expanded clone.

V	D	size	J	length	DNA	CDR3
TRBV27	NA	NA	TRBJ2-5	16	TGTGCCAGCAGTTTATGGGCAGGCTCGTCCCAAGAGACCCAGTACTTC	CASSLWAGSSQETQYF
TRBV9	TRBD1	NA	TRBJ2-2	16	TGTGCCAGCAGTCCGAAGGGACAGGGGAACACCGGGGAGCTGTTTTTT	CASSPKGQGNTGELFF
TRBV5-1	TRBD2	NA	TRBJ2-1	15	TGCGCCAGCAGCTTTGTAGCGGGGAATGTTAATGAGCAGTTCTTC	CASSFVAGNVNEQFF
TRBV19	TRBD2	NA	TRBJ2-1	17	TGTGCCAGTAGGCGACGGGCGGGAGGGCCGCCCTACAATGAGCAGTTCTTC	CASRRRAGGPPYNEQFF
TRBV18	NA	NA	TRBJ1-2	15	TGTGCCAGCTCACCACCGGGGGGTGGTAACTATGGCTACACCTTC	CASSPPGGGNYGYTF
TRBV29-1	NA	NA	TRBJ1-6	13	TGCAGCGTTCGGTCCACCTATAATTCACCCCTCCACTTT	CSVRSTYNSPLHF
TRBV5-1	TRBD2	few	TRBJ2-7	17	TGCGCCAGCAGCTTGCAAGGTAGCGGGACGAGCTCCTACGAGCAGTACTTC	CASSLQGSGTSSYEQYF
TRBV7-2	NA	NA	TRBJ2-3	14	TGTGCCAGCAGCATGGGACTCTACACAGATACGCAGTATTTT	CASSMGLYTDTQYF
TRBV6-2/TRBV6-3	TRBD1	NA	TRBJ2-1	16	TGTGCCAGCAGTTCCCTGGACAGGGGGCCTTACAATGAGCAGTTCTTC	CASSSLDRGPYNEQFF
TRBV7-2	NA	NA	TRBJ2-1	13	TGTGCCAGCAGCTCGGGTCTCAGCAATGAGCAGTTCTTC	CASSSGLSNEQFF
TRBV11-2	NA	few	TRBJ1-1	11	TGTGCCAGCAGCATAACAGGCGAAGCTTTCTTT	CASSITGEAFF
TRBV21-1	NA	NA	TRBJ1-2	15	TGTGCCAGCAGCAAATCGGCGGGACAGAACTATGGCTACACCTTC	CASSKSAGQNYGYTF
TRBV7-2	NA	NA	TRBJ2-3	14	TGTGCCAGCAGCCCGAGGACTGGTCGAGATACGCAGTATTTT	CASSPRTGRDTQYF
TRBV2	TRBD2	NA	TRBJ2-4	17	TGTGCCAGCAGTGAAGCGAGGACTAGCGGGAGGAAAAACATTCAGTACTTC	CASSEARTSGRKNIQYF
TRBV5-1	NA	NA	TRBJ2-3	17	TGCGCCAGCAGCTTGGACCCTTCGGTAGCGGGCACAGATACGCAGTATTTT	CASSLDPSVAGTDTQYF
TRBV29-1	NA	once	TRBJ1-3	13	TGCAGCGTTGGAGACCGCTCTGGAAACACCATATATTTT	CSVGDRSGNTIYF
TRBV5-1	NA	NA	TRBJ1-1	14	TGCGCCAGCAGCTTGGGGAGCGTGAACACTGAAGCTTTCTTT	CASSLGSVNTEAFF
TRBV27	NA	once	TRBJ2-7	14	TGTGCCAGCAGTTTACAGGGGTTAGATGGCGAGCAGTACTTC	CASSLQGLDGEQYF
TRBV24-1	TRBD1	NA	TRBJ2-5	16	TGTGCCACCAGTGATTCCGGTGGAAGGGGGCCAGAGACCCAGTACTTC	CATSDSGGRGPETQYF
TRBV7-2	NA	NA	TRBJ1-1	14	TGTGCCAGCAGCTTAGGAGGCGGGAACACTGAAGCTTTCTTT	CASSLGGGNTEAFF
TRBV4-2	NA	NA	TRBJ1-2	15	TGTGCCAGCAGCCAGGAGTCAGGGACTAACTATGGCTACACCTTC	CASSQESGTNYGYTF
TRBV29-1	NA	NA	TRBJ1-2	12	TGCAGCGTTGGGGGGCACAGTTATGGCTACACCTTC	CSVGGHSYGYTF
TRBV11-2	TRBD1	NA	TRBJ1-1	13	TGTGCCAGCAGCTGGACAGGGAACACTGAAGCTTTCTTT	CASSWTGNTEAFF
TRBV24-1	NA	NA	TRBJ2-1	14	TGTGCCACCAGTGAAGCGGGACAGGCTAATGAGCAGTTCTTC	CATSEAGQANEQFF
TRBV24-1	TRBD1	once	TRBJ2-1	16	TGTGCCACCAGTGATTCGCGGGACAGGCCCAACAATGAGCAGTTCTTC	CATSDSRDRPNNEQFF
TRBV19	NA	NA	TRBJ1-5	14	TGTGCCACCGATAACAGAGTTAGCAATCAGCCCCAGCATTTT	CATDNRVSNQPQHF
TRBV3-1/TRBV3-2	NA	NA	TRBJ2-7	15	TGTGCCAGCAGCCAAGTTAGGACAGATTACTACGAGCAGTACTTC	CASSQVRTDYYEQYF
TRBV5-1	NA	NA	TRBJ1-4	14	TGCGCCAGCAGCGTGACAGTTACTAATGAAAAACTGTTTTTT	CASSVTVTNEKLFF
TRBV7-2	TRBD1	NA	TRBJ1-1	14	TGTGCCAGCAGCACCACAGGGGATAACACTGAAGCTTTCTTT	CASSTTGDNTEAFF
TRBV18	NA	NA	TRBJ1-1	13	TGTGCCAGCTCGTCGGGACAGAACACTGAAGCTTTCTTT	CASSSGQNTEAFF
TRBV5-1	TRBD1	NA	TRBJ2-5	17	TGCGCCAGCAGCTTTACAGCCCTGACAGGGTACCAAGAGACCCAGTACTTC	CASSFTALTGYQETQYF
TRBV30	TRBD1	NA	TRBJ1-2	14	TGTGCCTGGGTCCGGGACAGGGAGGGTAGTGGCTACACCTTC	CAWVRDREGSGYTF
TRBV2	TRBD1	NA	TRBJ1-1	13	TGTGCCAGCAGTGTAGGGACAGAAGGGTTGGCTTTCTTT	CASSVGTEGLAFF
TRBV6-1	NA	NA	TRBJ2-3	13	TGTGCCAGCAGTGAACCCCTAGTAGGAACGCAGTATTTT	CASSEPLVGTQYF
TRBV12-3/TRBV12-4	TRBD1	once	TRBJ1-1	13	TGTGCCAGCAGTCGGGACAGCCTTTATGAAGCTTTCTTT	CASSRDSLYEAFF
TRBV6-2/TRBV6-3	NA	NA	TRBJ2-5	15	TGTGCCAGCAGCCCACAGGGTGGGGGCCAAGAGACCCAGTACTTC	CASSPQGGGQETQYF
TRBV9	NA	NA	TRBJ1-6	15	TGTGCCAGCAGCGTAGGTGCAGGGATTAATTCACCCCTCCACTTT	CASSVGAGINSPLHF
TRBV5-1	NA	NA	TRBJ2-2	18	TGCGCCAGCAGCTTTGGGGCCCCGGGACATACGAACACCGGGGAGCTGTTTTTT	CASSFGAPGHTNTGELFF
TRBV18	NA	NA	TRBJ2-2	17	TGTGCCAGCTCACCATACGCAACAGGGTTCGGCACCGGGGAGCTGTTTTTT	CASSPYATGFGTGELFF
TRBV5-1	TRBD1	NA	TRBJ2-3	15	TGCGCCAGCAGCTTAAGACAGGGGAACACAGATACGCAGTATTTT	CASSLRQGNTDTQYF
TRBV19	TRBD1	NA	TRBJ2-7	15	TGTGCCAGTAGTAACCGGGACAGGCTCCCCTACGAGCAGTACTTC	CASSNRDRLPYEQYF
TRBV18	NA	NA	TRBJ1-6	16	TGTGCCAGCTCACCGGCCCCCGCCCTCGGGGATTCACCCCTCCACTTT	CASSPAPALGDSPLHF